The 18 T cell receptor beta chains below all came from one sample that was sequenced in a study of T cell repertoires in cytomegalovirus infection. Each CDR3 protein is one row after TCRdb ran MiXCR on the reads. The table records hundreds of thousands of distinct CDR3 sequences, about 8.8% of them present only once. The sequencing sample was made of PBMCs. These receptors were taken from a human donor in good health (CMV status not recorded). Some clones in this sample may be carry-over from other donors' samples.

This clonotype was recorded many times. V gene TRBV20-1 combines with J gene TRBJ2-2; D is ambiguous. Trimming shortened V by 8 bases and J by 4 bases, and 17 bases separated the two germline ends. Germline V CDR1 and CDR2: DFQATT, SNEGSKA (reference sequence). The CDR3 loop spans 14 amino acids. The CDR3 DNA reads TGCAGTACGATAACAGACAAATCCACCGGGGAGCTGTTTTTT. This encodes CSTITDKSTGELFF.

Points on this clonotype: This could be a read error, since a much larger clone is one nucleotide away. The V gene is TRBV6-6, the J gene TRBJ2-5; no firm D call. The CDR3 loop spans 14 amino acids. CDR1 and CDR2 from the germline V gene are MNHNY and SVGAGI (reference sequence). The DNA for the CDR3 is TGTGCCAGCAGTCAGCCAAGTTCCCAAGGGACCCAGTACTTC. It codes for CASSQPSSQGTQYF.

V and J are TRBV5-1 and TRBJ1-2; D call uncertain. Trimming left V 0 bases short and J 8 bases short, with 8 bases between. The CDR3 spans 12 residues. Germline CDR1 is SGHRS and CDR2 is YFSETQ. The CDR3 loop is CASSLDLRGYTF. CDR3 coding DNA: TGCGCCAGCAGCTTGGATCTTAGGGGCTACACCTTC.

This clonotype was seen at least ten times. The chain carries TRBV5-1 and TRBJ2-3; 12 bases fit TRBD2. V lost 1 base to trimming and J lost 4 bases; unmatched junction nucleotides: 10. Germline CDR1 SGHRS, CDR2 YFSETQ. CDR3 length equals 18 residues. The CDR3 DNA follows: TGCGCCAGCAGCTTGCTCTCGACTAGCGGGGGAGGTGCAGATACGCAGTATTTT. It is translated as CASSLLSTSGGGADTQYF.

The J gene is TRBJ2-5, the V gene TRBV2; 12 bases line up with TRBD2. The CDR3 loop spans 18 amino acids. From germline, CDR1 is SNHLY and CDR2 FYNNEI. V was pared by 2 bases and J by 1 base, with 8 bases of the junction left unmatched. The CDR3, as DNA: TGTGCCAGCAGTGAACCCCGGACTAGCGGGGTCTTCCAAGAGACCCAGTACTTC. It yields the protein CASSEPRTSGVFQETQYF. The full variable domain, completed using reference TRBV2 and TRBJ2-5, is EPEVTQTPSHQVTQMGQEVILRCVPISNHLYFYWYRQILGQKVEFLVSFYNNEISEKSEIFDDQFSVERPDGSNFTLKIRSTKLEDSAMYFCASSEPRTSGVFQETQYFGPGTRLLVL.

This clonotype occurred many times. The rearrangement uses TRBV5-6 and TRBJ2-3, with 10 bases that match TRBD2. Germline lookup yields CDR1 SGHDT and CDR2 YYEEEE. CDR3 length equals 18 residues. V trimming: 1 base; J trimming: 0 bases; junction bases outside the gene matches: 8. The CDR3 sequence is CASSLFRLAGSSTDTQYF. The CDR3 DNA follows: TGTGCCAGCAGCTTGTTTCGACTAGCGGGTTCTAGCACAGATACGCAGTATTTT.

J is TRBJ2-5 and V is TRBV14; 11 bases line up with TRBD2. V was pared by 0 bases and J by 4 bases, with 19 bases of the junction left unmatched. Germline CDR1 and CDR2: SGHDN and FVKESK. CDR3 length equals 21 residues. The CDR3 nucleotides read TGTGCCAGCAGCCAAGATGGAGGGGCTAGCGGGGGGAAACCAATACGAGAGACCCAGTACTTC. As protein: CASSQDGGASGGKPIRETQYF.

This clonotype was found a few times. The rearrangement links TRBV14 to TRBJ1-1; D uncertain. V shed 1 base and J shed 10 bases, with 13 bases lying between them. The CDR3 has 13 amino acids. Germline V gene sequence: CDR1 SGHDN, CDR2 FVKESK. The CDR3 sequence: CASSQATPLGAFF. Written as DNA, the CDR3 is TGTGCCAGCAGCCAAGCCACACCTCTGGGAGCTTTCTTT.

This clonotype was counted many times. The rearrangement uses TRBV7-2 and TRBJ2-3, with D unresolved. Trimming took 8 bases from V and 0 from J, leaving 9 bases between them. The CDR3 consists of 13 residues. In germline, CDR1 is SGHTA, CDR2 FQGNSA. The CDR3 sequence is CASSRPSTDTQYF. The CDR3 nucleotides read TGTGCCAGCTCGCGGCCTAGCACAGATACGCAGTATTTT.

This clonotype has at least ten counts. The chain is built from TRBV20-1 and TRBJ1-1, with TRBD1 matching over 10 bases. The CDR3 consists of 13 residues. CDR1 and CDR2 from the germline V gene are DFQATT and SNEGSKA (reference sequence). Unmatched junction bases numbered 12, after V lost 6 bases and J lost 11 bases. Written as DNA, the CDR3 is TGCAGTGCCGGCGGGGGACAGGGGAGAATTGCTTTCTTT. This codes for CSAGGGQGRIAFF.

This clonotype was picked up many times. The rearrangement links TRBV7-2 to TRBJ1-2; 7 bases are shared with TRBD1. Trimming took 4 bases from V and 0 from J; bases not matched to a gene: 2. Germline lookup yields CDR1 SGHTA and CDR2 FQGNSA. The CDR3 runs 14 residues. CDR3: CASSWTGPNYGYTF. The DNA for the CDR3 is TGTGCCAGCAGCTGGACAGGTCCTAACTATGGCTACACCTTC.

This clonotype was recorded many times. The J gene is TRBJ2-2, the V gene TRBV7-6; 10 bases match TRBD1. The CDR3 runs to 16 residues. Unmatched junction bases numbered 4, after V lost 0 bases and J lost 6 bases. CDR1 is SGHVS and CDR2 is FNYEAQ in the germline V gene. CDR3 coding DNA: TGTGCCAGCAGCTTAGCGGCGGGACAGGGGTCCGGGGAGCTGTTTTTT. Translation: CASSLAAGQGSGELFF.

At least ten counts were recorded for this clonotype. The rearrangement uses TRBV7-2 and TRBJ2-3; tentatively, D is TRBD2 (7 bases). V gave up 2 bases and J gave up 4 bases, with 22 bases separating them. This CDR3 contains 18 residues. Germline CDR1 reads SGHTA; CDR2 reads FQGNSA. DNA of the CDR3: TGTGCCAGCAGCTTAATTTTGGGGGGGCGCGGGTATGCAGATACGCAGTATTTT. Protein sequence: CASSLILGGRGYADTQYF. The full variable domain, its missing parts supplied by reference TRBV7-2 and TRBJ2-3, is GAGVSQSPSNKVTEKGKDVELRCDPISGHTALYWYRQSLGQGLEFLIYFQGNSAPDKSGLPSDRFSAERTGGSVSTLTIQRTQQEDSAVYLCASSLILGGRGYADTQYFGPGTRLTVL.

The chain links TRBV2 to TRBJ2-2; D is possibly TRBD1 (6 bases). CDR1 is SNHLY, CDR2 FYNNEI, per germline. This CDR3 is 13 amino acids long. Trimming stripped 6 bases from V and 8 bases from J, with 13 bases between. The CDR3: CASRRDTGGELFF. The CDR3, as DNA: TGTGCCAGCAGACGGGACACTGGGGGGGAGCTGTTTTTT. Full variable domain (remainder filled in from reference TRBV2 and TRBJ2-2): EPEVTQTPSHQVTQMGQEVILRCVPISNHLYFYWYRQILGQKVEFLVSFYNNEISEKSEIFDDQFSVERPDGSNFTLKIRSTKLEDSAMYFCASRRDTGGELFFGEGSRLTVL.

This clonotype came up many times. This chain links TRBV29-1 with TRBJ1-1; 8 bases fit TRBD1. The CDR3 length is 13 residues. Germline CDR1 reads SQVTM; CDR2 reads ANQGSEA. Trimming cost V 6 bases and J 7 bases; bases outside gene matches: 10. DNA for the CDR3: TGCAGCGTCCGAGGTGCAGGGGGCTTTGAAGCTTTCTTT. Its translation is CSVRGAGGFEAFF.

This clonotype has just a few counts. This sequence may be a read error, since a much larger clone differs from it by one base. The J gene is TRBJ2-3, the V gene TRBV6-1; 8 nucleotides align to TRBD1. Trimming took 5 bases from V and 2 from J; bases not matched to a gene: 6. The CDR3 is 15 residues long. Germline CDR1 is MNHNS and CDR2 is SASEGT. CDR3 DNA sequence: TGTGCCAGCAGTTACCAGGGGGCGCCCACAGATACGCAGTATTTT. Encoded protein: CASSYQGAPTDTQYF.

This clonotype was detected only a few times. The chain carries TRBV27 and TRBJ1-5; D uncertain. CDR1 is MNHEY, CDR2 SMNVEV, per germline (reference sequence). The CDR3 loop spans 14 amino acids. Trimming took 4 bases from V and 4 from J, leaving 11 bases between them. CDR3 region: CASSYAQFNQPQHF. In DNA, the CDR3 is TGTGCCAGCAGTTACGCCCAGTTTAATCAGCCCCAGCATTTT.

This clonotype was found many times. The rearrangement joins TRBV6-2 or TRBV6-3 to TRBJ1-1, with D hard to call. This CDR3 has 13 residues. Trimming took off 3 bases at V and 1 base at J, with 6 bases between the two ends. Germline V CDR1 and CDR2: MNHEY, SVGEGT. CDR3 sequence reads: CASSYWANTEAFF. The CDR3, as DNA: TGTGCCAGCAGTTATTGGGCGAACACTGAAGCTTTCTTT.